A single sample gave rise to the 6 T cell receptor beta chains below, sequenced in a study of T cell responses to AZD1222 COVID-19 vaccine (dated by TCRdb to the early 2020s). The protocol used for the library was the immunoSEQ multiplex PCR assay. TCRdb limited this immuneACCESS table to in-frame rearrangements with V and J called. A share of clones is missing; checked studies link under half to unresolved V genes, and the rest is unexplained. The sample records 100,000 to 150,000 clones, more than 85% of which are singletons. The ten most abundant clones make up 1.5% to 2% of the sample. Explained via the paper, the time point label denotes: about 28 days (+/-7) after the second vaccine dose. The specimen comprised peripheral blood, sampled 28 days after the second AZD1222 dose. The receptors were gathered from an adult who received the AZD1222 COVID-19 vaccine.

This clone was seen a handful of times. The chain uses TRBV6-5 and TRBJ1-5, with no clear D. The CDR3 covers 14 residues. CDR1 MNHEY and CDR2 SVGAGI come from the germline V gene. V was clipped by 4 bases and J by 9 bases, with 16 bases between them. The CDR3 here is CASSSQAGRAPQHF. CDR3 DNA: TGTGCCAGCAGTTCGCAGGCCGGGAGGGCGCCCCAGCATTTT.

This chain joins TRBV6-2 or TRBV6-3 and TRBJ2-1; TRBD2 matches at 15 bases. This CDR3 is built from 15 residues. The V gene end was trimmed by 6 bases and the J gene end by 7 bases; junction bases not matched to a gene: 4. CDR1 is MNHEY, CDR2 SVGEGT, per germline. The CDR3 DNA is TGTGCCAGCAGCCGGACTAGCGGGGGGGGGAATGAGCAGTTCTTC. Translating it yields CASSRTSGGGNEQFF.

The V and J genes are TRBV7-9 and TRBJ1-2; no definite D call. Germline V gene sequence: CDR1 SEHNR, CDR2 FQNEAQ (reference sequence). This CDR3 is built from 14 residues. V was clipped by 5 bases and J by 3 bases, with 13 bases between them. The CDR3 protein is CASSLPTWDYGYTF. DNA of the CDR3: TGTGCCAGCAGCCTCCCCACCTGGGACTATGGCTACACCTTC.

This clone showed up just once. The chain uses TRBV19 and TRBJ2-7; 14 bases map to TRBD2. With 10 bases clipped from V and 11 bases from J, the junction kept 10 bases outside the gene matches. The germline V gene has CDR1 LNHDA and CDR2 SQIVND (reference sequence). CDR3 length equals 13 residues. This CDR3 reads CATPGLAGEGKYV. In DNA, the CDR3 is TGTGCCACCCCGGGACTAGCGGGAGAAGGTAAGTACGTC.

The chain is built from TRBV19 and TRBJ1-2, with 8 nucleotides matching TRBD1. The CDR3 is 16 amino acids. V trimming: 8 bases; J trimming: 0 bases; junction bases outside the gene matches: 11. Germline V gene data show CDR1 as LNHDA and CDR2 as SQIVND (reference sequence). The CDR3 loop reads CASSGMGQAPNYGYTF. Here the CDR3 DNA reads TGTGCCAGTTCCGGGATGGGACAGGCTCCTAACTATGGCTACACCTTC.

V gene TRBV7-8 combines with J gene TRBJ2-3; TRBD2 matches at 7 bases. The junction had 10 bases not matched to a gene; V was cut back by 5 bases and J by 8 bases. The CDR3 contains 14 residues. Germline V lookup: CDR1 SGHVS, CDR2 FQNEAQ. CDR3 nucleotide sequence: TGTGCCAGCAGCCCTCGGACTAGAGTGGTTACGCAGTATTTT. Amino acids: CASSPRTRVVTQYF. The whole variable domain, remainder taken from reference TRBV7-8 and TRBJ2-3, is GAGVSQSPRYKVAKRGQDVALRCDPISGHVSLFWYQQALGQGPEFLTYFQNEAQLDKSGLPSDRFFAERPEGSVSTLKIQRTQQEDSAVYLCASSPRTRVVTQYFGPGTRLTVL.